The 18 T cell receptor beta chains listed next were all sequenced from one sample in a study of blood T cell repertoires in COVID-19 (dated by TCRdb to between 2020 and 2021). The library was produced with the immunoSEQ multiplex PCR assay. In its TCRdb copy, this immuneACCESS table keeps in-frame sequences only and misses some clones. Where compared with another copy, unresolved V genes explain less than half of these, and the others have no known cause. The sample data list about 240,000 clones, and 75% to 85% of these were observed just once. Jointly, the top ten make up under 15% of the sample. Input material: peripheral blood. These receptor sequences come from an older woman with active or convalescent COVID-19.

The V call is TRBV29-1, the J call TRBJ2-1, with 8 bases fitting TRBD2. The junction had 12 bases not matched to a gene; V was cut back by 1 base and J by 7 bases. Germline V lookup: CDR1 SQVTM, CDR2 ANQGSEA. This CDR3 is built from 16 residues. DNA of the CDR3: TGCAGCGTTGAAGGGCCCAGGAGCGGGGGAACGAATGAGCAGTTCTTC. This encodes CSVEGPRSGGTNEQFF.

This clone showed up just once. This rearrangement joins TRBV9 to TRBJ1-2, with a tentative D call TRBD1 (6 bases). Germline values: CDR1 SGDLS, CDR2 YYNGEE. Between the trimmed V and J ends, which lost 0 bases and 4 bases, there was a span of 10 bases. This CDR3 is built from 14 residues. CDR3 residues: CASSVAGTPYGYTF. Written as DNA, the CDR3 is TGTGCCAGCAGCGTAGCCGGGACACCCTATGGCTACACCTTC.

The rearrangement links TRBV6-5 to TRBJ1-2; D may be TRBD1 (5 bases). The CDR3 extends over 13 amino acids. Per the germline V gene, CDR1 is MNHEY and CDR2 is SVGAGI. With 6 bases removed from V and 3 bases from J, the gap between germline ends came to 11 bases. CDR3 region: CASRGRVDYGYTF. CDR3 DNA sequence: TGTGCCAGCAGAGGCAGGGTCGACTATGGCTACACCTTC.

The chain carries TRBV4-3 and TRBJ1-2; 10 nucleotides agree with TRBD1. From germline, CDR1 is LGHNA and CDR2 YSLEER. V lost 3 bases, J lost 5 bases, and 6 bases stayed unmatched. The CDR3 totals 15 residues. This CDR3 is CASSQGQGTSYGYTF. As DNA, the CDR3 is TGCGCCAGCAGCCAGGGACAGGGGACATCTTATGGCTACACCTTC.

The CDR3 loop is CASSGGLAGKERYEQYF. The DNA for the CDR3 is TGTGCCAGCAGTGGGGGACTAGCGGGGAAGGAGCGGTACGAGCAGTACTTC. This chain links TRBV6-1 with TRBJ2-7; 13 bases map to TRBD2. The CDR3 is 17 residues long. Trimming removed 4 bases from V and 4 bases from J; junction bases left unmatched: 10. CDR1 MNHNS and CDR2 SASEGT come from the germline V gene.

The chain is built from TRBV2 and TRBJ2-3, with D tentatively TRBD2 (5 bases). CDR3 length: 14 residues. Between the trimmed V and J ends, which lost 2 bases and 5 bases, there was a span of 11 bases. Germline CDR1 and CDR2: SNHLY and FYNNEI. CDR3 DNA: TGTGCCAGCAGTGAACAGTCCGGGGTAGATACGCAGTATTTT. Amino acid sequence: CASSEQSGVDTQYF.

The V gene is TRBV10-3, the J gene TRBJ2-5; TRBD1 is a possible D gene (6 bases). V lost 10 bases to trimming and J lost 0 bases, with 15 bases between them. CDR3 length: 14 amino acids. Germline CDR1 and CDR2: ENHRY and SYGVKD. CDR3 loop: CATQIRTDQETQYF. DNA for the CDR3: TGTGCCACCCAAATTCGGACAGACCAAGAGACCCAGTACTTC.

This chain connects TRBV2 to TRBJ1-5, with TRBD1 matching 8 bases. CDR3 length: 14 residues. J was trimmed by 5 bases and V by 4 bases; bases with no gene match: 4. Germline V gives CDR1 SNHLY, CDR2 FYNNEI. The CDR3 coding sequence is TGTGCCAGCAGTGGACAGGGGATGGATCAGCCCCAGCATTTT. The encoded protein is CASSGQGMDQPQHF. The full variable domain, completed using reference TRBV2 and TRBJ1-5, is EPEVTQTPSHQVTQMGQEVILRCVPISNHLYFYWYRQILGQKVEFLVSFYNNEISEKSEIFDDQFSVERPDGSNFTLKIRSTKLEDSAMYFCASSGQGMDQPQHFGDGTRLSIL.

This rearrangement joins TRBV5-8 to TRBJ2-5; D possibly corresponds to TRBD2 (7 bases). Germline lookup yields CDR1 SGHTS and CDR2 YDEGEE. V was pared by 2 bases and J by 1 base, with 18 bases between. The CDR3 is made up of 17 amino acids. Here the CDR3 reads CASSFGGGAWFQETQYF. Here the CDR3 DNA reads TGTGCCAGCAGCTTTGGAGGGGGGGCCTGGTTCCAAGAGACCCAGTACTTC.

The chain is built from TRBV9 and TRBJ2-1, with 12 bases identical to TRBD2. The junction had 7 bases not matched to a gene; V was cut back by 4 bases and J by 2 bases. Per germline, CDR1 SGDLS and CDR2 YYNGEE. This CDR3 region has 17 residues. This chain's CDR3 is CASSSRTSGVTYNEQFF. CDR3 sequence (DNA): TGTGCCAGCAGCTCACGGACTAGCGGGGTGACCTACAATGAGCAGTTCTTC.

In this sample, this clone turned up a few times. CDR3 sequence reads: CASSRLARTQGVNTEAFF. The CDR3, as DNA: TGCGCCAGCAGTCGTCTCGCCCGGACGCAGGGGGTAAACACTGAAGCTTTCTTT. The V and J genes are TRBV23-1 and TRBJ1-1; 7 bases agree with TRBD1. TRBV23-1 has ORF status, its function being uncertain. V was pared by 4 bases and J by 2 bases, with 16 bases of the junction left unmatched. The CDR3 has 18 amino acids.

This chain connects TRBV5-6 to TRBJ1-1; the D is unclear. CDR1 and CDR2 from the germline V gene are SGHDT and YYEEEE. The CDR3 length is 15 residues. V lost 1 base, J lost 0 bases, and 10 bases lay in between. CDR3 in DNA: TGTGCCAGCAGCTTGTATGAGTTTATGAACACTGAAGCTTTCTTT. Protein sequence: CASSLYEFMNTEAFF.

This clone is categorized as medium-sized. The CDR3 sequence: CASSGISGNTIYF. The CDR3 bases are TGTGCCTCTTCAGGGATTTCTGGAAACACCATATATTTT. The rearrangement uses TRBV10-3 and TRBJ1-3; D is possibly TRBD1 (5 bases). This CDR3 is 13 amino acids long. V lost 11 bases and J 1 base, leaving 12 bases between the germline ends. The germline V gene has CDR1 ENHRY and CDR2 SYGVKD.

V and J are TRBV7-9 and TRBJ1-5, with TRBD1 as a possible D gene (6 bases). V was trimmed by 5 bases and J by 3 bases, leaving 14 bases between them. The germline gives CDR1 SEHNR, CDR2 FQNEAQ (reference sequence). The CDR3 contains 15 residues. The DNA for the CDR3 is TGTGCCAGCAGCCCCCTTACAGGGTCCAATCAGCCCCAGCATTTT. This codes for CASSPLTGSNQPQHF. Complete variable domain (other parts from reference TRBV7-9 and TRBJ1-5): DTGVSQNPRHKITKRGQNVTFRCDPISEHNRLYWYRQTLGQGPEFLTYFQNEAQLEKSRLLSDRFSAERPKGSFSTLEIQRTEQGDSAMYLCASSPLTGSNQPQHFGDGTRLSIL.

The chain couples TRBV29-1 to TRBJ1-2, with D possibly being TRBD1 (5 bases). CDR1 is SQVTM, CDR2 ANQGSEA, per germline. V was cut by 1 base and J by 1 base, with 16 bases left in between. CDR3 size: 16 residues. This CDR3 reads CSVEGSGHSYNYGYTF. The CDR3 coding sequence is TGCAGCGTTGAAGGGTCAGGGCACTCTTATAACTATGGCTACACCTTC.

V gene TRBV9 combines with J gene TRBJ2-7; D remains unclear. The CDR3 consists of 15 residues. The V end was cut by 0 bases, the J end by 2 bases, with 12 bases between. Per germline, CDR1 SGDLS and CDR2 YYNGEE. CDR3 protein: CASSVDLGLPYEQYF. In nucleotides, the CDR3 is TGTGCCAGCAGCGTAGATCTAGGATTACCCTACGAGCAGTACTTC.

This chain uses TRBV9 with TRBJ2-1; weak D call: TRBD1 (5 bases). V gave up 2 bases and J gave up 7 bases, with 10 bases separating them. CDR1 is SGDLS and CDR2 is YYNGEE in the germline V gene. The CDR3 has 13 amino acids. The DNA for the CDR3 is TGTGCCAGCAGCGTTAATAGGGGAAATGAGCAGTTCTTC. Protein: CASSVNRGNEQFF.

The CDR3 nucleotides are TGCGCCAGCAGCCTTGGCAGCACAGATACGCAGTATTTT. Translated: CASSLGSTDTQYF. The rearrangement links TRBV4-1 to TRBJ2-3, with D unresolved. The length of the CDR3 is 13 residues. Germline V gene sequence: CDR1 MGHRA, CDR2 YSYEKL. The V end lost 4 bases, the J end lost 0 bases, and 5 bases lay between the germline ends.